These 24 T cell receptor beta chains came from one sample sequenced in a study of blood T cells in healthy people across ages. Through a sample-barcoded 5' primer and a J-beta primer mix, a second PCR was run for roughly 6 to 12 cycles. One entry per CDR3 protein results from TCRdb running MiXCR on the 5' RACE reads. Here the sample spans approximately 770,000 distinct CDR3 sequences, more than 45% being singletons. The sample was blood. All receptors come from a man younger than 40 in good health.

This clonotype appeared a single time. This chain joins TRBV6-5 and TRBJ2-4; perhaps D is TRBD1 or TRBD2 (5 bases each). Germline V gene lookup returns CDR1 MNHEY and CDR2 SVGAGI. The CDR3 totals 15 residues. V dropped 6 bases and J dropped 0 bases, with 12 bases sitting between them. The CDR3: CASSDSGLAKNIQYF. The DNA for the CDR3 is TGTGCCAGCAGCGACTCGGGGCTAGCCAAAAACATTCAGTACTTC.

The CDR3 region has the DNA TGTGCCATCAGTGAGGGCAGCCTGGGAGAGACCCAGTACTTC. It yields the protein CAISEGSLGETQYF. This chain connects TRBV10-3 to TRBJ2-5; D gene uncertain. V was pared by 2 bases and J by 4 bases, with 11 bases between. Germline lookup yields CDR1 ENHRY and CDR2 SYGVKD. This CDR3 region has 14 residues.

CDR3 amino acids: CASSLWDSNYGYTF. The CDR3 DNA reads TGCGCCAGCAGCCTCTGGGACAGTAACTATGGCTACACCTTC. V usage is TRBV5-1 and J usage is TRBJ1-2; TRBD1 matches at 7 bases. In germline, CDR1 is SGHRS, CDR2 YFSETQ. The junction had 4 bases not matched to a gene; V was cut back by 4 bases and J by 1 base. The CDR3 extends over 14 amino acids.

The CDR3 sequence is CASRPNSGLTDTQYF. In DNA form, the CDR3 reads TGTGCCAGCAGACCCAATAGCGGCCTCACAGATACGCAGTATTTT. The chain has TRBV6-5 and TRBJ2-3; D may be TRBD2 (6 bases). CDR1 is MNHEY, CDR2 SVGAGI, per germline. Trimming shortened V by 6 bases and J by 2 bases, and 15 bases separated the two germline ends. The CDR3 is made up of 15 amino acids.

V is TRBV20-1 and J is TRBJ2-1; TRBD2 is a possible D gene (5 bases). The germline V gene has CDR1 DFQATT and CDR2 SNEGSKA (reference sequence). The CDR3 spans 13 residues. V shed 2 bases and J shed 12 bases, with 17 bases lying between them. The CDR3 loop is CSARPGHAGGQFF. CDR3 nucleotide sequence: TGCAGTGCTAGACCGGGCCACGCGGGTGGGCAGTTCTTC.

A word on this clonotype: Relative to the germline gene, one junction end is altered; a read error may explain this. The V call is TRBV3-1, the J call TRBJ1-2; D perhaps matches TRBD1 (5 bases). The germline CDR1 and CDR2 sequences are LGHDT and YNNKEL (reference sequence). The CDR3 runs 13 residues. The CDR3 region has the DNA TGTGCCGGCAGCCATGGGGCCAACTATGGCTACACCTTC. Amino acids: CAGSHGANYGYTF. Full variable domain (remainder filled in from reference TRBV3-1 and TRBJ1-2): DTAVSQTPKYLVTQMGNDKSIKCEQNLGHDTMYWYKQDSKKFLKIMFSYNNKELIINETVPNRFSPKSPDKAHLNLHINSLELGDSAVYFCAGSHGANYGYTFGSGTRLTVV.

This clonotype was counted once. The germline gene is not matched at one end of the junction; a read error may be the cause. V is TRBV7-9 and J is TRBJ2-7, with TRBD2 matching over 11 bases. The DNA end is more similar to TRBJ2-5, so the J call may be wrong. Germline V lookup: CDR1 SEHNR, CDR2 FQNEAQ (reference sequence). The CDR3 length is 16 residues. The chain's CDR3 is CASSLGTSGLAETQYF. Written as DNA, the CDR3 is TGTGCCAGCAGTTTAGGGACTAGCGGTTTGGCGGAGACCCAGTACTTC.

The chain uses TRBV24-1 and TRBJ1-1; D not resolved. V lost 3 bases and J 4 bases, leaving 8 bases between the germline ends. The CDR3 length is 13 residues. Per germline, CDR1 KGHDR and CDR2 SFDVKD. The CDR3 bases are TGTGCCACCAGTGATGCAGGTTCCACTGAAGCTTTCTTT. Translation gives CATSDAGSTEAFF.

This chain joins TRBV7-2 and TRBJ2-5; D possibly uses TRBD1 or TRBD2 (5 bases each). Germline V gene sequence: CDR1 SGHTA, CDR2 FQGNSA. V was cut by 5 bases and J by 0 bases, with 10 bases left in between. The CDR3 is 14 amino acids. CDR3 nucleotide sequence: TGTGCCAGCAGCCCGGGACCGCACCAAGAGACCCAGTACTTC. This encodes CASSPGPHQETQYF.

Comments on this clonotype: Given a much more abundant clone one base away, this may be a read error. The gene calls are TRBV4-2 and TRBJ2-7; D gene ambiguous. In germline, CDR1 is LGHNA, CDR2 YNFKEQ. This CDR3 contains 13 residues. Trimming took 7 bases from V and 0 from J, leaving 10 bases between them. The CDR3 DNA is TGTGCCAGCATGGCCCCCCCCTCCTACGAGCAGTACTTC. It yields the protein CASMAPPSYEQYF.

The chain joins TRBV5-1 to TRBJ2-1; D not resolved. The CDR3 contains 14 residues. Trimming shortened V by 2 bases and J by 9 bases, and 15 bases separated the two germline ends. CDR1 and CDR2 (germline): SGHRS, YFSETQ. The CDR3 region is CASSFGPPVGEQFF. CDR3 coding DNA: TGCGCCAGCAGCTTTGGGCCTCCGGTGGGTGAGCAGTTCTTC. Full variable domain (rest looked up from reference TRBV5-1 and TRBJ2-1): KAGVTQTPRYLIKTRGQQVTLSCSPISGHRSVSWYQQTPGQGLQFLFEYFSETQRNKGNFPGRFSGRQFSNSRSEMNVSTLELGDSALYLCASSFGPPVGEQFFGPGTRLTVL.

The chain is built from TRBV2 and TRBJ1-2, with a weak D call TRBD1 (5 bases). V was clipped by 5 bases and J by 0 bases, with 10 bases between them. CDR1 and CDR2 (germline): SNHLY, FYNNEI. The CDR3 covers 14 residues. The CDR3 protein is CASSTQGANYGYTF. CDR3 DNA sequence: TGTGCCAGCAGTACCCAAGGGGCTAACTATGGCTACACCTTC.

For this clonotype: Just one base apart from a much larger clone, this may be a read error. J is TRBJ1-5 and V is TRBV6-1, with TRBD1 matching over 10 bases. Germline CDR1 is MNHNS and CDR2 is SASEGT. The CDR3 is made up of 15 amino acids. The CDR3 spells CACSRGQGVGQPQHF. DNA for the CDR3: TGTGCCTGCAGCCGCGGACAGGGGGTTGGTCAGCCCCAGCATTTT.

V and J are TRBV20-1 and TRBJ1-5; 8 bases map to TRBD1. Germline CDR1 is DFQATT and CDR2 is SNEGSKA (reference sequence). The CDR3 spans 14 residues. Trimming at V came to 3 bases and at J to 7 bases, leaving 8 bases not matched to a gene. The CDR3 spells CSASDDRGLQPQHF. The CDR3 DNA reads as TGCAGTGCTAGTGACGACAGGGGATTACAGCCCCAGCATTTT.

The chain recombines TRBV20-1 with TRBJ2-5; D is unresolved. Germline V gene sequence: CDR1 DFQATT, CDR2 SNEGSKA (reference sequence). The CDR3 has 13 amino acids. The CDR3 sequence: CSSYNEQNYKQYF. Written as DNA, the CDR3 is TGCAGCAGTTACAACGAGCAAAACTACAAGCAGTACTTC.

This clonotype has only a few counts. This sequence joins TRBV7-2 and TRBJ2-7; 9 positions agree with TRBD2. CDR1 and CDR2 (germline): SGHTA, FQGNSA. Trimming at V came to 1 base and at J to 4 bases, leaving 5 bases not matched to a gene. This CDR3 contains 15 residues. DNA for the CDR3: TGTGCCAGCAGCTTAGTCGTAGCGGGAGTTTACGAGCAGTACTTC. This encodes CASSLVVAGVYEQYF.

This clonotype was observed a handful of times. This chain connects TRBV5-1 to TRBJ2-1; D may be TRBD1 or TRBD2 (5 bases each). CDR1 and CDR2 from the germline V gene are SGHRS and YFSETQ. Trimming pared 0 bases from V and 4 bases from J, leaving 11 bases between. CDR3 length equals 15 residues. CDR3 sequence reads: CASSLDGGYYNEQFF. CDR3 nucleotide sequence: TGCGCCAGCAGCTTGGATGGGGGTTATTACAATGAGCAGTTCTTC. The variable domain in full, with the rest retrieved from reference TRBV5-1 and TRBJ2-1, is KAGVTQTPRYLIKTRGQQVTLSCSPISGHRSVSWYQQTPGQGLQFLFEYFSETQRNKGNFPGRFSGRQFSNSRSEMNVSTLELGDSALYLCASSLDGGYYNEQFFGPGTRLTVL.

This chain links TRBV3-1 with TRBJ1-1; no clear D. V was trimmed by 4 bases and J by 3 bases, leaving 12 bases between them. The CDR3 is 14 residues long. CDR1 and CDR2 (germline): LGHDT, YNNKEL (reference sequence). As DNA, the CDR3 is TGTGCCAGCAGCCGCAGGAGGCTGGACACTGAAGCTTTCTTT. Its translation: CASSRRRLDTEAFF.

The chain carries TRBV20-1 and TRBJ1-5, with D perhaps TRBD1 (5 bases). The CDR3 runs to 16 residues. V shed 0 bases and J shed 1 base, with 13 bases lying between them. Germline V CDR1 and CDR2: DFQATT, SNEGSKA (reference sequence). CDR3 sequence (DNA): TGCAGTGCTAGAGACCCGGCGGGGGAGAGCAATCAGCCCCAGCATTTT. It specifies CSARDPAGESNQPQHF.

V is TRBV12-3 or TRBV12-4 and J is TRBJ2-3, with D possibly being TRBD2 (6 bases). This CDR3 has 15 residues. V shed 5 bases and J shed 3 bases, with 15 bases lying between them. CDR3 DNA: TGTGCCAGCAGTCCAGGAGGGGCGATAACAGATACGCAGTATTTT. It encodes CASSPGGAITDTQYF.

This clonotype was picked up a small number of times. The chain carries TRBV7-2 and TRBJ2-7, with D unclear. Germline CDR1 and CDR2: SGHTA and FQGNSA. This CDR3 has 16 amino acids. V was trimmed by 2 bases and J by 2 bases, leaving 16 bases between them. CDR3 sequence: CASSLNGGVPAYEQYF. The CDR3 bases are TGTGCCAGCAGCTTAAATGGCGGAGTTCCCGCCTACGAGCAGTACTTC.

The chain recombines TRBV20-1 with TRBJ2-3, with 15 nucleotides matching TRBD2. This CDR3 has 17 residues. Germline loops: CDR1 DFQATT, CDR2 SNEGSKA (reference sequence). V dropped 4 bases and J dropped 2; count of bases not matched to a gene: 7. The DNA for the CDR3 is TGCAGTGCTACGCTCGGACTAGCGGGGGGGAACACAGATACGCAGTATTTT. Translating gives CSATLGLAGGNTDTQYF.

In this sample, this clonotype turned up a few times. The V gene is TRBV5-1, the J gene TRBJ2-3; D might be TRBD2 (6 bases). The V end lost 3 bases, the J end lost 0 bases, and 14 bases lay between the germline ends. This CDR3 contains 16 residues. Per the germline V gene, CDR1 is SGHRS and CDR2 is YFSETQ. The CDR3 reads CASSSKRAHSTDTQYF. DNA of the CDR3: TGCGCCAGCAGCTCAAAGCGGGCCCATAGCACAGATACGCAGTATTTT.

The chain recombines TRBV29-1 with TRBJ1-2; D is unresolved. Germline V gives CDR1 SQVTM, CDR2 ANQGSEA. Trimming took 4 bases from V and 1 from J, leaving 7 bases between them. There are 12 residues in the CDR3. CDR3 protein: CSVGSINYGYTF. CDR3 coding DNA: TGCAGCGTTGGGAGTATTAACTATGGCTACACCTTC. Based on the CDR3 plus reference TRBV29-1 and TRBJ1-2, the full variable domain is SAVISQKPSRDICQRGTSLTIQCQVDSQVTMMFWYRQQPGQSLTLIATANQGSEATYESGFVIDKFPISRPNLTFSTLTVSNMSPEDSSIYLCSVGSINYGYTFGSGTRLTVV.